Described below is a single TCR beta chain sequence and its context. The V gene's germline CDR1 is SGHVS and CDR2 FQNEAQ. CDR3 length: 14 amino acids. The V end was cut by 5 bases, the J end by 6 bases, with 14 bases between. TCRdb re-called the RT-PCR reads through MiXCR, storing one row per CDR3 protein. The sample holds 30,000 to 40,000 distinct CDR3 sequences, 35% to 40% seen once. This record comes from a study of patients and donors after allogeneic stem cell transplantation. The sequenced sample consisted of blood, either unsorted or a sorted T cell fraction (not recorded which). V and J are TRBV7-8 and TRBJ2-4; no clear D. This TCR came from a human donor who was either an allogeneic HSCT recipient or a stem cell or donor lymphocyte infusion donor (not recorded which). It is not recorded whose cells these are; they may come from a transplant donor. As DNA, the CDR3 is TGTGCCAGCAGCCCAGAAAGAGGTGGAAACATTCAGTACTTC. The encoded protein is CASSPERGGNIQYF.